These 5 T cell receptor beta chains came from one sample sequenced in a study of T-cell memory formation after mild COVID-19. A single record per CDR3 protein comes from TCRdb applying MiXCR to the 5' RACE reads. The repertoire holds about 90,000 distinct CDR3 sequences, with more than 13% as singletons. Sequencing was carried out using PBMCs or a T cell subset sorted from them (not recorded which). These receptor sequences come from a young man who had mild COVID-19 (a few samples of this study predate the infection). Cell type and time point are not known.

This clonotype was seen a handful of times. This chain connects TRBV12-3 or TRBV12-4 to TRBJ2-7; D unresolved. This CDR3 is built from 13 residues. Trimming removed 4 bases at V and 11 bases at J, with 18 bases between. The CDR3 loop reads CASSYRARVEKYF. The DNA of the CDR3 is TGTGCCAGCAGTTACCGGGCCCGAGTGGAGAAGTACTTC.

The chain carries TRBV7-3 and TRBJ2-3, with D unresolved. This CDR3 has 13 residues. With 5 bases removed from V and 4 bases from J, the gap between germline ends came to 10 bases. CDR1 and CDR2 (germline): SGHTA, FQGTGA. The DNA of the CDR3 is TGTGCCAGCAGCCAAGGGTCTGCAGATACGCAGTATTTT. This gives the protein CASSQGSADTQYF. The full variable domain, completed using reference TRBV7-3 and TRBJ2-3, is GAGVSQTPSNKVTEKGKYVELRCDPISGHTALYWYRQSLGQGPEFLIYFQGTGAADDSGLPNDRFFAVRPEGSVSTLKIQRTERGDSAVYLCASSQGSADTQYFGPGTRLTVL.

This clonotype was counted ten times or more. This chain uses TRBV4-3 with TRBJ2-7, with unresolved D. The CDR3 spans 14 residues. V was pared by 0 bases and J by 1 base, with 7 bases between. In germline, CDR1 is LGHNA, CDR2 YSLEER. CDR3 loop: CASSQDTPSYEQYF. The CDR3 region has the DNA TGCGCCAGCAGCCAAGATACACCATCCTACGAGCAGTACTTC.

V is TRBV28 and J is TRBJ1-4; no firm D call. V lost 7 bases and J lost 0, with 6 bases in between. The CDR3 has 13 residues. Germline values: CDR1 MDHEN, CDR2 SYDVKM. This CDR3 is CASTPPTNEKLFF. In DNA, the CDR3 is TGTGCCAGCACCCCACCAACTAATGAAAAACTGTTTTTT.

This clonotype has at least ten counts. This chain links TRBV5-6 with TRBJ2-3, with D possibly being TRBD1 (5 bases). Looked up from germline, CDR1 is SGHDT and CDR2 is YYEEEE. This CDR3 has 14 residues. Between the trimmed V and J ends, which lost 3 bases and 1 base, there was a span of 9 bases. The CDR3 region is CASSSQGGTDTQYF. The CDR3 DNA sequence: TGTGCCAGCAGCTCTCAGGGTGGCACAGATACGCAGTATTTT. The full variable domain, completed using reference TRBV5-6 and TRBJ2-3, is DAGVTQSPTHLIKTRGQQVTLRCSPKSGHDTVSWYQQALGQGPQFIFQYYEEEERQRGNFPDRFSGHQFPNYSSELNVNALLLGDSALYLCASSSQGGTDTQYFGPGTRLTVL.